Listed below are T cell receptor beta chains from one sample, sequenced in a study of STAT3 mutations in large granular lymphocyte leukemia. Profiling relied on immunoSEQ multiplex PCR, and the TCRdb table lists in-frame clones only, not all of them. The sample has more than 9,000 clones, 50% to 60% seen once. Sequencing was performed on peripheral blood mononuclear cells. These receptors were taken from a boy aged 5-17 years with T-cell large granular lymphocyte leukemia. Some clones in this sample may be carry-over from other donors' samples. CDR3s leave out the opening cysteine and the closing phenylalanine or tryptophan. A clone size is listed for some rows: how often the clone was seen (once, few, many), or a class if it is expanded.

clone_size j_call v_call cdr3_aa
few TRBJ2-7 TRBV6-1 ASSEQGGTNYEQY
few TRBJ1-5 TRBV18 ASSPAGQGNQPQH
few TRBJ1-1 TRBV25-1 ASRWDREAEAF
. TRBJ2-5 TRBV6-5 ASSYQGETQY
. TRBJ2-1 TRBV18 ASSPLMSSYNEQF
. TRBJ2-3 TRBV25-1 ASSPPGPEDTQY
few TRBJ2-7 TRBV15 ATSSRGGEQY
. TRBJ1-5 TRBV6-6 ASSSRQGGMFQPQH
few TRBJ2-7 TRBV18 ASSPGLAGFEQY
. TRBJ2-5 TRBV5-4 ASRLWGGAKETQY
. TRBJ1-5 TRBV18 ASSKGQEGPQH
. TRBJ2-5 TRBV5-6 ASSATGGETQY
. TRBJ1-1 TRBV7-6 ASSLSGTNTEAF
few TRBJ2-7 TRBV7-2 ASSLGTSGSYEQY
. TRBJ2-7 TRBV9 ASSASGTGGDEQY
. TRBJ2-7 TRBV27 ASSFRGGEQY
. TRBJ1-2 TRBV5-1 ASSLELGTYGYT
. TRBJ2-7 TRBV2 ASTREVSSAGNEQY
once TRBJ1-2 TRBV7-9 ASSLAEGRSPYGYT
. TRBJ2-3 TRBV7-8 ASSFIPLRPTDTQY
few TRBJ1-1 TRBV5-1 ASSLGTEAF
. TRBJ2-7 TRBV7-6 ASSSGVHEQY
. TRBJ2-7 TRBV27 AAGEGIHEQY
few TRBJ1-6 TRBV5-1 ASSLNQNGNSPLH
. TRBJ2-7 TRBV5-1 ASRAGQGAEQY
. TRBJ2-7 TRBV7-9 ASSGPPLSYEQY
. TRBJ2-2 TRBV5-1 ASSRTGGNTGELF
medium-sized TRBJ2-7 TRBV25-1 ASSVGGGKQY
. TRBJ2-1 TRBV5-4 ATRQRDDVNEQF
. TRBJ2-3 TRBV5-4 ASSPRWAALDTQY